This paragraph covers one TCR beta chain sequence. Libraries were prepared by immunoSEQ multiplex PCR; TCRdb keeps only in-frame clonotypes and omits some of them. The table has 250,000 to 400,000 clones, roughly 90% seen once. This entry is derived from a study of blood T cell repertoires in COVID-19. The V and J ends lost 2 bases and 4 bases respectively, with 11 bases between them. The CDR3 is 14 residues long. V gene TRBV23-1 combines with J gene TRBJ1-2; possibly TRBD1 for D (5 bases). TRBV23-1 is flagged as an ORF with uncertain function. The TCR originated in a man in his fifties or sixties who had recovered from COVID-19. The sequenced sample was PBMCs or T cells enriched from blood (not recorded which). CDR3: CASSQRTHGYGYTF. The CDR3 DNA follows: TGCGCCAGCAGTCAAAGGACACATGGCTATGGCTACACCTTC.